The present TCR beta chain was sequenced within a study of blood T cell repertoires in COVID-19. As handled by the study authors: It was from reference gene primer amplification that nucleated cell counts were estimated. Profiled with immunoSEQ multiplex PCR; TCRdb holds only in-frame clones, not every one. Clone size and the V and J calls come from that table; the DNA yielded D and trimming. Of 150,000 to 200,000 clones in the sample, 77% were seen once. V lost 10 bases to trimming and J lost 7 bases, with 17 bases between them. The V gene's germline CDR1 is SNHLY and CDR2 FYNNEI. There are 13 residues in the CDR3.

This rearrangement joins TRBV2 to TRBJ1-5, with a weak D call TRBD1 (6 bases). The sequenced material came from peripheral blood. The receptor's source is a man between 65 and 85 years old with acute or convalescent COVID-19. The CDR3 DNA sequence: TGTGCCACCAAGATCCAGGGGAGCCAGCCCCAGCATTTT. Amino acid sequence: CATKIQGSQPQHF.